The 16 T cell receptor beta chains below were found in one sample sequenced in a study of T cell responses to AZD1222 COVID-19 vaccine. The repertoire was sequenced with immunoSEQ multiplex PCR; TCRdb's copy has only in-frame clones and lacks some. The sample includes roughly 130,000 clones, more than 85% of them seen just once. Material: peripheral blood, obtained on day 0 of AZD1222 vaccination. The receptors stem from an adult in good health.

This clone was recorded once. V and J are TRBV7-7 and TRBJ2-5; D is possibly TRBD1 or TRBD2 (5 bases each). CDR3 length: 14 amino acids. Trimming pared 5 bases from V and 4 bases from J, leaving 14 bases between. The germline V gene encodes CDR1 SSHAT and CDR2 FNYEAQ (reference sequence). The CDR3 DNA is TGTGCCAGCAGCGCCGGGGCGGAGACAGAGACCCAGTACTTC. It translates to CASSAGAETETQYF.

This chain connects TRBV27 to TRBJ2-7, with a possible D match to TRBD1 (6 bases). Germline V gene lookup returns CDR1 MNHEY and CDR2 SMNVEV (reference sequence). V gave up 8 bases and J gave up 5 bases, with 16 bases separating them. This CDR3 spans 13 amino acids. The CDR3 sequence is CASEPGTFHEQYF. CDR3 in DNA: TGTGCCAGCGAACCGGGGACATTCCACGAGCAGTACTTC.

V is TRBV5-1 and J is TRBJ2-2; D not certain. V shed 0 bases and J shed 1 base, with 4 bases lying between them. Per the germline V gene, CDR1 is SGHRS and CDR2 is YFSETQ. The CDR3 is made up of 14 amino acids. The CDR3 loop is CASSLDQNTGELFF. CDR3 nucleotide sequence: TGCGCCAGCAGCTTGGATCAGAACACCGGGGAGCTGTTTTTT.

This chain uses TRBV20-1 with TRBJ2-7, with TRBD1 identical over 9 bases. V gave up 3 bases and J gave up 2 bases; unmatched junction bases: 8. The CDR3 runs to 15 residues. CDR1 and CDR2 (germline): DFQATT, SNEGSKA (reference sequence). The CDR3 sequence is CSASPGTGLTYEQYF. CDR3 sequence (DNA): TGCAGTGCTAGTCCCGGGACAGGGCTAACCTACGAGCAGTACTTC.

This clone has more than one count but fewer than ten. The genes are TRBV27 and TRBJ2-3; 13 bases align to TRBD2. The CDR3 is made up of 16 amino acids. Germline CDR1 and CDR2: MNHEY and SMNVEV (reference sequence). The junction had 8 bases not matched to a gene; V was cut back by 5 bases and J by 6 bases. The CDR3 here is CASSRGTSGIGDTQYF. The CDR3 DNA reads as TGTGCCAGCAGTCGCGGGACTAGCGGGATTGGGGATACGCAGTATTTT.

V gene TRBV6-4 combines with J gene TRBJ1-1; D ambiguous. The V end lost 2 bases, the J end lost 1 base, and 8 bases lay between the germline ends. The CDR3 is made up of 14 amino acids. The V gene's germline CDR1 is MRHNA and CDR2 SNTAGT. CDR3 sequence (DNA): TGTGCCAGCAGTGACAGGCTCCCGAACACTGAAGCTTTCTTT. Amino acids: CASSDRLPNTEAFF.

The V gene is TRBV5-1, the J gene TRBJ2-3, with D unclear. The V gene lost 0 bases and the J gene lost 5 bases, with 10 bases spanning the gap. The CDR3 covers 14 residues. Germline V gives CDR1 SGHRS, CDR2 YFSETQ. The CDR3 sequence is CASSLEARGDTQYF. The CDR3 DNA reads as TGCGCCAGCAGCTTGGAAGCTAGAGGAGATACGCAGTATTTT.

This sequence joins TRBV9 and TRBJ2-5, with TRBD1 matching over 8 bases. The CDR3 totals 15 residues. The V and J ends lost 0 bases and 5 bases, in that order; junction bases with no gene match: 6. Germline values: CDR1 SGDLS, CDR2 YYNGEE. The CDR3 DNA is TGTGCCAGCAGCGTAGGGGGGACAGGTGGGGAGACCCAGTACTTC. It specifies CASSVGGTGGETQYF.

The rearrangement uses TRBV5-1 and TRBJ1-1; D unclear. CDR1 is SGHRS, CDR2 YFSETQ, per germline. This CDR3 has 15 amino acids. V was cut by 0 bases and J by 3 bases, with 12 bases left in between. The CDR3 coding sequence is TGCGCCAGCAGCTTGGGACAACCAAGGGACACTGAAGCTTTCTTT. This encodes CASSLGQPRDTEAFF.

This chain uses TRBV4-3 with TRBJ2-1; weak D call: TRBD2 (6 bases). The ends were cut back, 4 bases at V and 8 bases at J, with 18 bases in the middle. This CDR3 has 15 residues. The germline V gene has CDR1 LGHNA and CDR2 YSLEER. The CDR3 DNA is TGCGCCAGCAGCCCCGGGGGTCGGGAGAACGATGAGCAGTTCTTC. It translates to CASSPGGRENDEQFF.

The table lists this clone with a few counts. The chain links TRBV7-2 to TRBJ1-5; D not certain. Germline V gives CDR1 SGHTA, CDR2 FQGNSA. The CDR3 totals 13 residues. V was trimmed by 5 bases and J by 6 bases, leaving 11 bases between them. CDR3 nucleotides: TGTGCCAGCAGCCTAAACCCAGGTCAGCCCCAGCATTTT. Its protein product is CASSLNPGQPQHF.

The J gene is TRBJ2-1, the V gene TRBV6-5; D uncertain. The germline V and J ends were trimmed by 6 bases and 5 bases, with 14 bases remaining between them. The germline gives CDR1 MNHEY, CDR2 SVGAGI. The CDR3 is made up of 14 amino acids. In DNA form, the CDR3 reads TGTGCCAGCAGGCTTACTCCGCAAAACAATGAGCAGTTCTTC. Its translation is CASRLTPQNNEQFF.

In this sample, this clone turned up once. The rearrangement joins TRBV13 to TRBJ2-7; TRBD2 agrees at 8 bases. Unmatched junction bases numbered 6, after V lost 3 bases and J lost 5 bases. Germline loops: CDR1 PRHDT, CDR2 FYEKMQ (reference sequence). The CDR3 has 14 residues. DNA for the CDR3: TGTGCCAGCAGCTTCGGGACTAGGTCCCACGAGCAGTACTTC. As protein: CASSFGTRSHEQYF.

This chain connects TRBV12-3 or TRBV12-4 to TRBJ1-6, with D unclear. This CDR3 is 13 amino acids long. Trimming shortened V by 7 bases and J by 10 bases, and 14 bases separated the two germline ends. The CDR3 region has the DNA TGTGCCAGCACCCCTCAAGTGGGGTCACCCCTCCACTTT. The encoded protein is CASTPQVGSPLHF.

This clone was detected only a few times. The CDR3 region is CASRGTGMNTEAFF. The CDR3 DNA sequence: TGTGCCAGCAGGGGGACAGGCATGAACACTGAAGCTTTCTTT. The genes are TRBV7-6 and TRBJ1-1; the match to TRBD1 covers 8 bases. The germline V gene encodes CDR1 SGHVS and CDR2 FNYEAQ. The CDR3 covers 14 residues. V shed 6 bases and J 0 bases; nucleotides not matched to a gene: 3.

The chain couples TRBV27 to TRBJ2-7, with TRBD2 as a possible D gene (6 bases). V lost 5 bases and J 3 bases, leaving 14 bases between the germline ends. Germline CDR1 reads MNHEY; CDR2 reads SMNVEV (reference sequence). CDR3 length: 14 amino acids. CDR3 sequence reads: CASSPRGGIYEQYF. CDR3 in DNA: TGTGCCAGCAGTCCCCGTGGGGGGATCTACGAGCAGTACTTC.